Below are 17 T cell receptor beta chains sequenced from a single sample in a study of response to subunit inactivated influenza vaccine (dated by TCRdb to about 2018). The receptor library was made with RT-PCR. The instrument given in TCRdb is Illumina HiSeq 2500. TCRdb cleaned the public reads at Q25 with fastp, built clones with MiXCR and kept in-frame beta chains. Each entry is one CDR3 protein sequence, shown with its most common DNA and genes. In all, the sample holds approximately 170,000 distinct CDR3 sequences, and 9.5% to 15% of those were seen once. Approximately 30% of the sample lies in the top ten. These same records also appear under a second study, on T cells expressing NK-cell markers. The second study, in turn, reports: TCR beta cDNA libraries were prepared using 5'RACE template switching, which introduced a universal primer site and unique molecular identifiers.

The starting material was CD8+ T cells sorted from PBMCs, obtained less than 13 days after vaccination. The receptors come from a man aged 50-60 years who received an inactivated influenza vaccine. Donor details come from another sample of the same person, matched by shared clones.

The table lists this clonotype with many counts. The chain employs TRBV12-3 or TRBV12-4 and TRBJ2-3, with D possibly being TRBD2 (6 bases). V was shortened by 4 bases and J by 0 bases, with 17 bases between the two germline ends. CDR3 length: 17 amino acids. In nucleotides, the CDR3 is TGTGCCAGCAGTTCCCGTAACTCGGGAGCTAGCACAGATACGCAGTATTTT. Translation: CASSSRNSGASTDTQYF.

The J gene is TRBJ1-1, the V gene TRBV4-1; D unclear. Trimming removed 4 bases from V and 0 bases from J, with 9 bases in between. Germline V CDR1 and CDR2: MGHRA, YSYEKL. This CDR3 spans 14 amino acids. As DNA, the CDR3 is TGCGCCAGCAGCCCTAGGATTTTGAACACTGAAGCTTTCTTT. Residues: CASSPRILNTEAFF.

In its sample, this clonotype was seen a few times. The chain recombines TRBV10-2 with TRBJ1-3; D ambiguous. The V end lost 3 bases, the J end lost 2 bases, and 2 bases lay between the germline ends. Germline V lookup: CDR1 WSHSY, CDR2 SAAADI. The CDR3 is 12 amino acids. In DNA, the CDR3 is TGCGCCAGCAGTGAAGCTGGAAACACCATATATTTT. Encoded protein: CASSEAGNTIYF.

This clonotype was seen a handful of times. The chain recombines TRBV4-3 with TRBJ2-1; TRBD2 aligns across 12 bases. The ends lost 2 bases at V and 4 bases at J; junction bases unmatched: 6. This CDR3 has 17 residues. Looked up from germline, CDR1 is LGHNA and CDR2 is YSLEER. CDR3 in DNA: TGCGCCAGCAGCCAACTAAGACTAGCGGGAGTGTACAATGAGCAGTTCTTC. This codes for CASSQLRLAGVYNEQFF.

This clonotype was recorded a few times. The chain combines TRBV6-1 with TRBJ2-5, with D possibly TRBD1 on 5 matching bases. The CDR3 runs to 15 residues. CDR1 and CDR2 from the germline V gene are MNHNS and SASEGT. Trimming shortened V by 5 bases and J by 1 base, and 14 bases separated the two germline ends. In DNA form, the CDR3 reads TGTGCCAGCAGTCTAGGGGCAGCTACCCAAGAGACCCAGTACTTC. Protein product: CASSLGAATQETQYF.

The J gene is TRBJ2-7, the V gene TRBV7-9; D remains ambiguous. CDR1 SEHNR and CDR2 FQNEAQ come from the germline V gene (reference sequence). CDR3 length equals 14 residues. V was pared by 1 base and J by 5 bases, with 12 bases between. The DNA of the CDR3 is TGTGCCAGCAGCTTAGTTCCCGGGTCCGACGAGCAGTACTTC. Its translation: CASSLVPGSDEQYF.

J is TRBJ2-7 and V is TRBV9; TRBD2 aligns across 7 bases. The CDR3 loop spans 13 amino acids. Germline loops: CDR1 SGDLS, CDR2 YYNGEE. V was clipped by 5 bases and J by 3 bases; unmatched bases: 5. The CDR3, as DNA: TGTGCCAGCAGAGCGGGACTCCTCTACGAGCAGTACTTC. It yields the protein CASRAGLLYEQYF.

This clonotype was counted many times. The J gene is TRBJ1-2, the V gene TRBV30; 7 nucleotides line up with TRBD1. The germline gives CDR1 GTSNPN, CDR2 SVGIG (reference sequence). CDR3 size: 11 residues. Unmatched junction bases numbered 8, after V lost 8 bases and J lost 8 bases. CDR3 DNA sequence: TGTGCCAAGGGGGCAGAAGCGGGCTACACCTTC. Translating it yields CAKGAEAGYTF. Full variable domain (missing parts from reference TRBV30 and TRBJ1-2): SQTIHQWPATLVQPVGSPLSLECTVEGTSNPNLYWYRQAAGRGLQLLFYSVGIGQISSEVPQNLSASRPQDRQFILSSKKLLLSDSGFYLCAKGAEAGYTFGSGTRLTVV.

This clonotype was observed many times. J is TRBJ1-3 and V is TRBV7-2; 7 bases fit TRBD1. With V trimmed by 2 bases and J by 4 bases, 5 bases remained unmatched. This CDR3 contains 15 residues. Germline V lookup: CDR1 SGHTA, CDR2 FQGNSA. The CDR3 here is CASSLKGALGNTIYF. CDR3 sequence (DNA): TGTGCCAGCAGCTTAAAGGGGGCCCTCGGAAACACCATATATTTT.

This chain links TRBV5-1 with TRBJ1-2; D gene uncertain. This CDR3 has 13 amino acids. The V gene lost 4 bases and the J gene lost 4 bases, with 11 bases spanning the gap. In germline, CDR1 is SGHRS, CDR2 YFSETQ. CDR3 bases: TGCGCCAGCAGCCATACAAGCATCTATGGCTACACCTTC. Translating gives CASSHTSIYGYTF.

The chain combines TRBV28 with TRBJ2-3, with D tentatively TRBD1 (5 bases). The CDR3 consists of 15 residues. V was pared by 2 bases and J by 1 base, with 10 bases between. Germline assignment: CDR1 MDHEN and CDR2 SYDVKM. The CDR3 here is CASSLKGRGTDTQYF. The CDR3 DNA is TGTGCCAGCAGTTTAAAGGGCAGGGGCACAGATACGCAGTATTTT. The whole variable domain, filled in from reference TRBV28 and TRBJ2-3, reads DVKVTQSSRYLVKRTGEKVFLECVQDMDHENMFWYRQDPGLGLRLIYFSYDVKMKEKGDIPEGYSVSREKKERFSLILESASTNQTSMYLCASSLKGRGTDTQYFGPGTRLTVL.

This chain connects TRBV5-1 to TRBJ2-3, with TRBD1 matching over 7 bases. J gave up 3 bases and V 3 bases, and 10 bases lay outside the gene matches. Germline V gene lookup returns CDR1 SGHRS and CDR2 YFSETQ. This CDR3 region has 16 residues. The CDR3 region has the DNA TGCGCCAGCAGCTGGACCATAGGGGGCGGAACAGATACGCAGTATTTT. This sequence encodes CASSWTIGGGTDTQYF.

The chain recombines TRBV11-2 with TRBJ2-7; no clear D. This CDR3 has 12 amino acids. CDR1 is SGHAT and CDR2 is FQNNGV in the germline V gene. V was clipped by 1 base and J by 8 bases, with 9 bases between them. The CDR3 reads CASSLGAGQQYF. The CDR3 DNA reads as TGTGCCAGCAGCTTAGGGGCCGGACAGCAGTACTTC. The full variable domain, rest sourced from reference TRBV11-2 and TRBJ2-7, is EAGVAQSPRYKIIEKRQSVAFWCNPISGHATLYWYQQILGQGPKLLIQFQNNGVVDDSQLPKDRFSAERLKGVDSTLKIQPAKLEDSAVYLCASSLGAGQQYFGPGTRLTVT.

This clonotype has a count of ten or more. The V gene is TRBV27, the J gene TRBJ2-7, with 7 positions matching TRBD1. Germline V gives CDR1 MNHEY, CDR2 SMNVEV (reference sequence). The ends lost 2 bases at V and 6 bases at J; junction bases unmatched: 4. This CDR3 is 13 amino acids long. The CDR3 is CASSLNPGGEQYF. As DNA, the CDR3 is TGTGCCAGCAGTTTAAACCCAGGGGGCGAGCAGTACTTC.

This clonotype has only a few counts. The genes are TRBV29-1 and TRBJ1-2, with D unresolved. The CDR3 has 13 amino acids. The germline V and J ends were trimmed by 4 bases and 3 bases, with 12 bases remaining between them. Germline V CDR1 and CDR2: SQVTM, ANQGSEA. CDR3 nucleotide sequence: TGCAGCGTTGTTAGGCCCGATCACTATGGCTACACCTTC. Its protein product is CSVVRPDHYGYTF.

This clonotype occurred a few times. This sequence joins TRBV4-2 and TRBJ2-2; weak D call: TRBD2 (6 bases). The ends were cut back, 4 bases at V and 11 bases at J, with 29 bases in the middle. Germline V CDR1 and CDR2: LGHNA, YNFKEQ. The CDR3 covers 18 residues. Here the CDR3 DNA reads TGTGCCAGCAGCCGGCGGGGACGCCTGCCTGAACACCTGGTAGAGCTGTTTTTT. This encodes CASSRRGRLPEHLVELFF.

The chain combines TRBV4-1 with TRBJ2-7, with TRBD1 matching over 8 bases. J gave up 5 bases and V 1 base, and 4 bases lay outside the gene matches. CDR1 is MGHRA, CDR2 YSYEKL, per germline. The CDR3 runs to 14 residues. The CDR3: CASSQGTGKNEQYF. CDR3 DNA sequence: TGCGCCAGCAGCCAAGGGACAGGGAAAAACGAGCAGTACTTC.